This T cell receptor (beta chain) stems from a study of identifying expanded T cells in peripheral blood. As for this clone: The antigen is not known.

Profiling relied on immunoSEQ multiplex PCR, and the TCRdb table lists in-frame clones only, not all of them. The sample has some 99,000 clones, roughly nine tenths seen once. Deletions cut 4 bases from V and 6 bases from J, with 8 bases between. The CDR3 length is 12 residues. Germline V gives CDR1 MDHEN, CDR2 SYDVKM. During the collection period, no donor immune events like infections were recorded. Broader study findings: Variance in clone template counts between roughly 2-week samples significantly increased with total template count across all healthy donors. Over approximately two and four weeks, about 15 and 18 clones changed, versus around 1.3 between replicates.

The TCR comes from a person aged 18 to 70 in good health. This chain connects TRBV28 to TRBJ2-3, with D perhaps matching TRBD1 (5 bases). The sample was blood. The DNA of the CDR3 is TGTGCCAGCAGTTCAGGGTGGGATACGCAGTATTTT. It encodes CASSSGWDTQYF.